The T cell receptor (beta chain) under discussion was sequenced for a study of T cell clonality in common variable immunodeficiency. This clone was counted at least ten times. The read terminates 3 residues ahead of where the CDR3 ends, so the germline J gene completes it. Measured with immunoSEQ multiplex PCR; TCRdb has only the in-frame clones, and not every one. This sample has 40,000 to 45,000 clones, each found more than once. Germline values: CDR1 LNHDA, CDR2 SQIVND (reference sequence). Trimming took 6 bases from V and 2 from J; bases not matched to a gene: 6. The CDR3 totals 14 residues. The clonotype originates from a person aged 18 to 75 in good health. The V call is TRBV19, the J call TRBJ1-1; 7 bases align to TRBD1. Source material: peripheral blood mononuclear cells. The CDR3 loop is CASSLQGRNTEAFF. CDR3 bases read: TGTGCCAGTAGCCTACAGGGGAGAAACACTGAA.